This TCR beta chain was captured in a study of cytomegalovirus exposure and HLA in healthy donors. The PCR used 60 Vbeta and 13 Jbeta primers. Using immunoSEQ multiplex PCR, the repertoire was profiled, and TCRdb retains in-frame clones only, with some absent. The sample has over 150,000 clones; about four fifths are singletons. The CDR3 length is 15 residues. Germline lookup yields CDR1 LGHNA and CDR2 YNFKEQ. V was pared by 0 bases and J by 7 bases, with 13 bases between. The TCR sequence derives from a man in his thirties or forties in good health and CMV-seropositive. V is TRBV4-2 and J is TRBJ2-1, with TRBD1 as a possible D gene (6 bases). The material sequenced was PBMCs. In DNA, the CDR3 is TGTGCCAGCAGCCAAGAACTACAGGGTTGGAATGAGCAGTTCTTC. Translation: CASSQELQGWNEQFF.